Below are 11 T cell receptor beta chains sequenced from a single sample in a study of cytotoxic CD8 clonotypes in ibrutinib-treated CLL listed by TCRdb under 2021. Library construction relied on the immunoSEQ multiplex PCR assay. In its TCRdb copy, this immuneACCESS table keeps in-frame sequences only and misses some clones. Where compared with another copy, unresolved V genes explain less than half of these, and the others have no known cause. Present in this sample are 200,000 or so clones, around 75% of which were seen just once. 5.9% of the sample is held by the ten biggest clonotypes. The time point label corresponds to: about twelve months on ibrutinib. Here the sequenced sample was PBMCs, taken after 12 months of ibrutinib treatment. These receptors were taken from a human donor with chronic lymphocytic leukemia.

The chain employs TRBV7-2 and TRBJ2-7, with D tentatively TRBD2 (5 bases). The CDR3 has 14 residues. V was trimmed by 1 base and J by 3 bases, leaving 10 bases between them. From germline, CDR1 is SGHTA and CDR2 FQGNSA. The DNA for the CDR3 is TGTGCCAGCAGCTTAGTTACGGGGAACTACGAGCAGTACTTC. Translated: CASSLVTGNYEQYF.

The V call is TRBV30, the J call TRBJ2-5; TRBD2 is a possible D gene (5 bases). Germline V gene data show CDR1 as GTSNPN and CDR2 as SVGIG (reference sequence). Trimming stripped 0 bases from V and 2 bases from J, with 13 bases between. This CDR3 has 15 residues. The CDR3 loop reads CAWSVPGSLQETQYF. CDR3 coding DNA: TGTGCCTGGAGTGTACCGGGGAGCCTACAAGAGACCCAGTACTTC. Drawing the rest from reference TRBV30 and TRBJ2-5, the complete variable domain is SQTIHQWPATLVQPVGSPLSLECTVEGTSNPNLYWYRQAAGRGLQLLFYSVGIGQISSEVPQNLSASRPQDRQFILSSKKLLLSDSGFYLCAWSVPGSLQETQYFGPGTRLLVL.

This chain links TRBV7-2 with TRBJ2-7; 9 nucleotides agree with TRBD1. This CDR3 comprises 16 residues. The J segment lost 3 bases and the V segment lost 3 bases, leaving 9 bases of the junction unmatched. The germline V gene has CDR1 SGHTA and CDR2 FQGNSA. The CDR3 loop reads CASSFGAQGAGYEQYF. The CDR3 DNA is TGTGCCAGCAGCTTCGGGGCACAGGGGGCAGGCTACGAGCAGTACTTC.

In its sample, this clone was seen a few times. The genes are TRBV28 and TRBJ1-1; tentatively, D is TRBD1 (6 bases). The CDR3 loop spans 14 amino acids. Deletions cut 10 bases from V and 4 bases from J, with 19 bases between. Germline-derived CDR1 and CDR2 are MDHEN and SYDVKM. The CDR3 sequence is CATIRGGVSTEAFF. The CDR3, as DNA: TGTGCCACAATCAGGGGAGGGGTTAGCACTGAAGCTTTCTTT.

The chain carries TRBV11-3 and TRBJ2-3; D perhaps matches TRBD1 (7 bases). CDR1 SGHNT and CDR2 YENEEA come from the germline V gene. Trimming removed 5 bases from V and 0 bases from J, with 12 bases in between. CDR3 length: 15 amino acids. CDR3 residues: CASSPGGWSTDTQYF. The CDR3 DNA reads as TGTGCCAGCAGCCCAGGGGGGTGGAGCACAGATACGCAGTATTTT.

This chain links TRBV7-2 with TRBJ2-2, with 8 bases aligning to TRBD1. Germline V gives CDR1 SGHTA, CDR2 FQGNSA. The CDR3 runs 15 residues. J was trimmed by 5 bases and V by 4 bases; bases with no gene match: 6. In DNA, the CDR3 is TGTGCCAGCAGCTCAGACAGGGGCGGTACCGGGGAGCTGTTTTTT. Its protein is CASSSDRGGTGELFF.

The chain uses TRBV5-6 and TRBJ2-1, with D possibly matching TRBD1 (6 bases). The CDR3 is 16 residues long. Trimming cost V 1 base and J 2 bases, with 13 bases left between them. CDR1 and CDR2 from the germline V gene are SGHDT and YYEEEE. CDR3 bases: TGTGCCAGCAGCTTGCTCTCAGGGGAAGCCTACAATGAGCAGTTCTTC. It yields the protein CASSLLSGEAYNEQFF.

This clone was picked up many times. The gene calls are TRBV7-9 and TRBJ1-2, with 8 bases that match TRBD1. CDR1 and CDR2 (germline): SEHNR, FQNEAQ (reference sequence). The trim removed 5 bases at V and 4 bases at J, leaving 9 bases unmatched. The CDR3 spans 15 residues. The CDR3 loop reads CASSDPGGGGYGYTF. The CDR3, as DNA: TGTGCCAGCAGCGACCCAGGGGGCGGGGGCTATGGCTACACCTTC.

The chain combines TRBV14 with TRBJ2-3, with 15 positions matching TRBD2. The CDR3 has 18 residues. J was trimmed by 4 bases and V by 1 base; bases with no gene match: 6. Germline-derived CDR1 and CDR2 are SGHDN and FVKESK. In DNA, the CDR3 is TGTGCCAGCAGCCAAGCCTGGACTAGCGGGAGGGCCGCAGATACGCAGTATTTT. It specifies CASSQAWTSGRAADTQYF.

The chain employs TRBV9 and TRBJ2-1; no clear D gene. Germline loops: CDR1 SGDLS, CDR2 YYNGEE. CDR3 length: 14 residues. V lost 4 bases to trimming and J lost 0 bases, with 8 bases between them. CDR3 protein: CASSPISSYNEQFF. DNA of the CDR3: TGTGCCAGCAGCCCCATAAGCTCCTACAATGAGCAGTTCTTC.

In this sample, this clone turned up once. The V call is TRBV19, the J call TRBJ1-2; tentative D call: TRBD1 (5 bases). Germline lookup yields CDR1 LNHDA and CDR2 SQIVND (reference sequence). The CDR3 has 13 residues. Trimming removed 6 bases at V and 3 bases at J, with 11 bases between. The CDR3 DNA reads as TGTGCCAGTAGGAGGGTACAGGACTATGGCTACACCTTC. Translating it yields CASRRVQDYGYTF.